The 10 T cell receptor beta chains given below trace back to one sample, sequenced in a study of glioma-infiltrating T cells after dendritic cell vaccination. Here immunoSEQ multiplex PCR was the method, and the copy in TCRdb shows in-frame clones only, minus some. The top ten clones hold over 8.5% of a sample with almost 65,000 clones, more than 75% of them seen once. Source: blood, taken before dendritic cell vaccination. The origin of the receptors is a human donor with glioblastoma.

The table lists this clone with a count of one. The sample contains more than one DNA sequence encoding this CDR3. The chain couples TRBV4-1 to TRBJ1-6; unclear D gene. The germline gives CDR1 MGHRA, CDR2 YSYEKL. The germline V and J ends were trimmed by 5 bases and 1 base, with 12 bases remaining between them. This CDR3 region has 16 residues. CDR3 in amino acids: CASSDPGKSYNSPLHF. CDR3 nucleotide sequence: TGCGCCAGCAGCGACCCCGGGAAGTCCTATAATTCACCCCTCCACTTT.

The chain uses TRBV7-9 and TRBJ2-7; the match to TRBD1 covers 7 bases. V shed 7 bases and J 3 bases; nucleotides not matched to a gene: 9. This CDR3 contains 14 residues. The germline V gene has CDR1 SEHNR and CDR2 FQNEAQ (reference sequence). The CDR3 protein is CASTRLPGGYEQYF. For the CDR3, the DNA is TGTGCCAGCACCCGTCTCCCAGGGGGCTACGAGCAGTACTTC. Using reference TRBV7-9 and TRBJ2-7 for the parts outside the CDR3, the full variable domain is DTGVSQNPRHKITKRGQNVTFRCDPISEHNRLYWYRQTLGQGPEFLTYFQNEAQLEKSRLLSDRFSAERPKGSFSTLEIQRTEQGDSAMYLCASTRLPGGYEQYFGPGTRLTVT.

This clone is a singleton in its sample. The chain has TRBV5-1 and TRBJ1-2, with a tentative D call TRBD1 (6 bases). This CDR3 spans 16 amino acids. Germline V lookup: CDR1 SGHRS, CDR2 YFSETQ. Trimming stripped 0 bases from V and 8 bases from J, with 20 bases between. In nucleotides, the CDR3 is TGCGCCAGCAGCTTGGGCTGGGGGGGCGAAACCTGGGGCTACACCTTC. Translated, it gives CASSLGWGGETWGYTF.

Written as DNA, the CDR3 is TGTGCCAGCAAAGGGGGGGGTCTACGAGAGCAGTACTTC. Translating it yields CASKGGGLREQYF. V usage is TRBV28 and J usage is TRBJ2-7, with D possibly being TRBD2 (7 bases). V shed 7 bases and J shed 7 bases, with 17 bases lying between them. The CDR3 consists of 13 residues. In germline, CDR1 is MDHEN, CDR2 SYDVKM.

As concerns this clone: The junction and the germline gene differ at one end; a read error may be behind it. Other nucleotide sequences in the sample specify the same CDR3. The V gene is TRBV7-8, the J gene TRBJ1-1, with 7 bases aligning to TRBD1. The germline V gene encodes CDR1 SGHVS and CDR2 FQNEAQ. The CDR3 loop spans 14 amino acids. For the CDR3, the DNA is TGTGCCAGCAGCTTTACCACAGGGGTGACTGAAGCTTTCTTC. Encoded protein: CASSFTTGVTEAFF.

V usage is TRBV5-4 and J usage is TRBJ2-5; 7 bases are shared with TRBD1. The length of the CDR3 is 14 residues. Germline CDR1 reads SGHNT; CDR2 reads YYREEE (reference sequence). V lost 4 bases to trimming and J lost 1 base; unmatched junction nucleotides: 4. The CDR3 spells CASSHRGSQETQYF. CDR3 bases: TGTGCCAGCAGCCACAGGGGATCCCAAGAGACCCAGTACTTC. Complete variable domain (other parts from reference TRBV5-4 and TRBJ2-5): ETGVTQSPTHLIKTRGQQVTLRCSSQSGHNTVSWYQQALGQGPQFIFQYYREEENGRGNFPPRFSGLQFPNYSSELNVNALELDDSALYLCASSHRGSQETQYFGPGTRLLVL.

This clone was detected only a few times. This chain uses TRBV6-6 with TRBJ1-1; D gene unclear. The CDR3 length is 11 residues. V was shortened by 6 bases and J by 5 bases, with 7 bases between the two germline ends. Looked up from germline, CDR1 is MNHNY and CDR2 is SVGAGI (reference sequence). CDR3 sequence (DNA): TGTGCCAGCAGCGCCGCGACTGAAGCTTTCTTT. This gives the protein CASSAATEAFF.

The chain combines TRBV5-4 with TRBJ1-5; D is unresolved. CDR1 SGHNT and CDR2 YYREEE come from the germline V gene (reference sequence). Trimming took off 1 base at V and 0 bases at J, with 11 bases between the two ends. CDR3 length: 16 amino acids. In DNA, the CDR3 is TGTGCCAGCAGCTTGTTGCCAGGCTCTAGCAATCAGCCCCAGCATTTT. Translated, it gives CASSLLPGSSNQPQHF.

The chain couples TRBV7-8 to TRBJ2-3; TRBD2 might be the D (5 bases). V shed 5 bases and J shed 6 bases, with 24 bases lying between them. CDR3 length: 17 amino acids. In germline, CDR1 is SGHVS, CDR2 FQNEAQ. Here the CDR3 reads CASSLREGRLRGDTQYF. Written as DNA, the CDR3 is TGTGCCAGCAGCCTCAGAGAAGGCCGCCTCCGAGGGGATACGCAGTATTTT.

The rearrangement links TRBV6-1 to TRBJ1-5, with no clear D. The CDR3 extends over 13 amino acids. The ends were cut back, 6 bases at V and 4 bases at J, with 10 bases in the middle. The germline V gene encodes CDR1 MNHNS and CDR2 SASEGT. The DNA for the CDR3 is TGTGCCAGCAGCCGAGAGGAAAATCAGCCCCAGCATTTT. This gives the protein CASSREENQPQHF.